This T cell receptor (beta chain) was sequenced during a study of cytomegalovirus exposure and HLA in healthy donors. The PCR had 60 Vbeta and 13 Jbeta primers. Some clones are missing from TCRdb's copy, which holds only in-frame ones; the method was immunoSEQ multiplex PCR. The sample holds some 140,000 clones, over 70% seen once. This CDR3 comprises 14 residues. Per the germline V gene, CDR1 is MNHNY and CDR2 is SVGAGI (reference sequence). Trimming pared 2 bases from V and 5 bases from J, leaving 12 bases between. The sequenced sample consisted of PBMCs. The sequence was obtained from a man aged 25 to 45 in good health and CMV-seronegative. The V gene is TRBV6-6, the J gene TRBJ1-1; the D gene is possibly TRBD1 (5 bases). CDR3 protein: CASSYGALGTEAFF. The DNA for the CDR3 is TGTGCCAGCAGTTACGGGGCCCTGGGGACTGAAGCTTTCTTT.